The 8 T cell receptor beta chains below come from one sample, sequenced in a study of shared clonotypes between healthy human individuals. Sequencing used immunoSEQ multiplex PCR; TCRdb keeps in-frame clones, though not all of them. Of 2 million to 2.5 million clones listed, around 96% are singletons. Terminally differentiated effector memory CD45RA+ cells were excluded by CCR7 positive selection of CD45RO-negative cells. Sequenced sample: naive CD8+ T cells sorted from blood. Source of these receptors: a man younger than 35 in good health.

This rearrangement joins TRBV5-8 to TRBJ2-7, with TRBD1 identical over 8 bases. After removal of 3 bases from V and 5 bases from J, the junction contained 10 bases not matched to a gene. CDR1 is SGHTS and CDR2 is YDEGEE in the germline V gene. CDR3 length: 15 amino acids. In DNA form, the CDR3 reads TGTGCCAGCAGCTGGGCAGACAGGGGAAGAAACGAGCAGTACTTC. Protein sequence: CASSWADRGRNEQYF.

The chain joins TRBV11-2 to TRBJ2-1; no clear D. The length of the CDR3 is 11 residues. The germline CDR1 and CDR2 sequences are SGHAT and FQNNGV. V lost 0 bases to trimming and J lost 15 bases, with 9 bases between them. CDR3 protein: CASSLEAEVFF. The CDR3 region has the DNA TGTGCCAGCAGCTTAGAGGCCGAGGTGTTCTTC.

A word on this clone: Within the sample, other DNA sequences also encode this same CDR3. This rearrangement joins TRBV27 to TRBJ2-7; D ambiguous. This CDR3 is built from 14 residues. Germline loops: CDR1 MNHEY, CDR2 SMNVEV (reference sequence). V shed 2 bases and J shed 3 bases, with 11 bases lying between them. The CDR3: CASSLRALSYEQYF. CDR3 coding DNA: TGTGCCAGCAGTTTAAGGGCGCTGAGCTACGAGCAGTACTTC.

V and J are TRBV5-1 and TRBJ2-3; 9 bases fit TRBD2. The V and J ends lost 4 bases and 0 bases, in that order; junction bases with no gene match: 6. This CDR3 comprises 16 residues. Germline values: CDR1 SGHRS, CDR2 YFSETQ. The DNA of the CDR3 is TGCGCCAGCAGCCCCGGACTAGCGACTAGCACAGATACGCAGTATTTT. Translated, it gives CASSPGLATSTDTQYF.

The rearrangement links TRBV29-1 to TRBJ2-1; possibly TRBD2 for D (7 bases). V was cut by 7 bases and J by 8 bases, with 21 bases left in between. From germline, CDR1 is SQVTM and CDR2 ANQGSEA. The CDR3 is made up of 14 amino acids. The CDR3 loop is CSAIQQGRGHEQFF. In DNA form, the CDR3 reads TGCAGCGCCATACAGCAGGGGAGGGGCCATGAGCAGTTCTTC.

The rearrangement joins TRBV7-9 to TRBJ2-3; D is unclear. Germline CDR1 SEHNR, CDR2 FQNEAQ (reference sequence). CDR3 length: 15 residues. The germline V and J ends were trimmed by 1 base and 6 bases, with 14 bases remaining between them. CDR3: CASSLDGSGSDTQYF. Here the CDR3 DNA reads TGTGCCAGCAGCTTAGATGGTTCTGGTTCGGATACGCAGTATTTT. The complete variable domain, with remaining parts taken from reference TRBV7-9 and TRBJ2-3, reads DTGVSQNPRHKITKRGQNVTFRCDPISEHNRLYWYRQTLGQGPEFLTYFQNEAQLEKSRLLSDRFSAERPKGSFSTLEIQRTEQGDSAMYLCASSLDGSGSDTQYFGPGTRLTVL.

This chain connects TRBV6-1 to TRBJ1-2; the D is unclear. The CDR3 has 13 amino acids. Germline assignment: CDR1 MNHNS and CDR2 SASEGT. Trimming took off 2 bases at V and 5 bases at J, with 9 bases between the two ends. CDR3 nucleotide sequence: TGTGCCAGCAGTGAACTCGAATGGTATGGCTACACCTTC. Amino acid sequence: CASSELEWYGYTF.

The chain recombines TRBV27 with TRBJ2-3; TRBD2 aligns across 9 bases. The CDR3 is 16 amino acids. Trimming cost V 3 bases and J 1 base; bases outside gene matches: 5. Germline CDR1 and CDR2: MNHEY and SMNVEV (reference sequence). Written as DNA, the CDR3 is TGTGCCAGCAGTTTTCTTTCTAGCGGGGGCACAGATACGCAGTATTTT. It translates to CASSFLSSGGTDTQYF.